Following are 15 T cell receptor beta chains from one sample sequenced in a study of neurological immune-mediated disorders. Via MiXCR, TCRdb re-called the 5' RACE reads, giving one row per CDR3 protein. Among approximately 23,000 distinct CDR3 sequences listed, about 9.4% were seen once. The specimen was PBMCs. All receptors come from a woman aged 60-75 years with HTLV-1-associated myelopathy (HAM/TSP).

Many counts were recorded for this clonotype. The chain combines TRBV7-9 with TRBJ1-2; D not certain. Germline V gene data show CDR1 as SEHNR and CDR2 as FQNEAQ (reference sequence). The CDR3 contains 11 residues. The V gene lost 3 bases and the J gene lost 1 base, with 0 bases spanning the gap. The CDR3 bases are TGTGCCAGCAGCTTTAACTATGGCTACACCTTC. It translates to CASSFNYGYTF. The full variable domain, in which reference TRBV7-9 and TRBJ1-2 provide the parts outside the CDR3, is DTGVSQNPRHKITKRGQNVTFRCDPISEHNRLYWYRQTLGQGPEFLTYFQNEAQLEKSRLLSDRFSAERPKGSFSTLEIQRTEQGDSAMYLCASSFNYGYTFGSGTRLTVV.

The chain couples TRBV7-9 to TRBJ1-4, with D perhaps matching TRBD1 (6 bases). CDR1 is SEHNR and CDR2 is FQNEAQ in the germline V gene (reference sequence). The CDR3 totals 16 residues. V lost 1 base to trimming and J lost 3 bases, with 12 bases between them. The CDR3 here is CASSLEQGAANEKLFF. In DNA, the CDR3 is TGTGCCAGCAGCTTAGAACAGGGTGCAGCTAATGAAAAACTGTTTTTT.

This clonotype appeared many times. The CDR3 DNA is TGCGCCAGCAGCTTGGGGGGACAGGGTACAGATACGCAGTATTTT. Translation: CASSLGGQGTDTQYF. The chain employs TRBV5-1 and TRBJ2-3, with 9 nucleotides matching TRBD1. The germline gives CDR1 SGHRS, CDR2 YFSETQ. The CDR3 has 15 residues. The ends lost 0 bases at V and 3 bases at J; junction bases unmatched: 2.

This clonotype has a count of ten or more. The J gene is TRBJ2-7, the V gene TRBV20-1; D perhaps matches TRBD1 (7 bases). V shed 1 base and J shed 6 bases, with 19 bases lying between them. The CDR3 has 15 amino acids. The V gene's germline CDR1 is DFQATT and CDR2 SNEGSKA (reference sequence). CDR3 residues: CSARGYTGARGEQYF. CDR3 in DNA: TGCAGTGCTAGAGGGTATACAGGGGCGCGGGGCGAGCAGTACTTC.

Many counts were recorded for this clonotype. The germline gene is not matched at one end of the junction; a read error may be the cause. The CDR3, as DNA: TGTGCCAACAGCTTAGCAGAGTTTGGGCCGTCCGGGGAGCTGTTTTTT. It codes for CANSLAEFGPSGELFF. This chain connects TRBV7-9 to TRBJ2-2; D is unclear. CDR1 and CDR2 from the germline V gene are SEHNR and FQNEAQ (reference sequence). This CDR3 has 16 amino acids.

This clonotype was picked up many times. This chain joins TRBV20-1 and TRBJ2-3; D gene unclear. Trimming left V 4 bases short and J 2 bases short, with 10 bases between. There are 13 residues in the CDR3. CDR1 is DFQATT, CDR2 SNEGSKA, per germline (reference sequence). The CDR3 loop is CSAKVGFTDTQYF. CDR3 DNA sequence: TGCAGTGCTAAGGTCGGTTTCACAGATACGCAGTATTTT.

This clonotype was seen many times. V usage is TRBV5-1 and J usage is TRBJ1-5; the D is unclear. The CDR3 covers 15 residues. CDR1 SGHRS and CDR2 YFSETQ come from the germline V gene. V lost 0 bases, J lost 3 bases, and 10 bases lay in between. The CDR3 reads CASSLGARPNQPQHF. The CDR3 DNA reads TGCGCCAGCAGCTTGGGCGCCAGACCCAATCAGCCCCAGCATTTT.

The sample holds many counts of this clonotype. The chain combines TRBV5-1 with TRBJ1-1, with D tentatively TRBD1 (6 bases). V was shortened by 3 bases and J by 5 bases, with 17 bases between the two germline ends. The CDR3 consists of 15 residues. The V gene's germline CDR1 is SGHRS and CDR2 YFSETQ. This CDR3 reads CASSSFQQGGTEAFF. The CDR3 bases are TGCGCCAGCAGCTCCTTCCAACAGGGTGGGACTGAAGCTTTCTTT.

This clonotype was counted at least ten times. The J gene is TRBJ2-3, the V gene TRBV18, with D possibly TRBD2 on 6 matching bases. The CDR3 runs 16 residues. Trimming shortened V by 0 bases and J by 4 bases, and 14 bases separated the two germline ends. CDR1 KGHSH and CDR2 LQKENI come from the germline V gene. CDR3 nucleotide sequence: TGTGCCAGCTCACCACCGTTCGGGGGAGCCCCAGATACGCAGTATTTT. It specifies CASSPPFGGAPDTQYF.

This clonotype was recorded a few times. The chain is built from TRBV18 and TRBJ2-1, with D perhaps given as TRBD1 or TRBD2 (5 bases each). CDR1 is KGHSH, CDR2 LQKENI, per germline. The CDR3 is 15 residues long. V lost 5 bases and J lost 0, with 11 bases in between. The CDR3 DNA is TGTGCCAGCTCAAGAGGGGCCCTCTCCTACAATGAGCAGTTCTTC. This sequence encodes CASSRGALSYNEQFF.

The table lists this clonotype with many counts. V is TRBV20-1 and J is TRBJ2-7; 11 bases are shared with TRBD2. The CDR3 consists of 15 residues. The germline V gene encodes CDR1 DFQATT and CDR2 SNEGSKA (reference sequence). The J segment lost 1 base and the V segment lost 6 bases, leaving 8 bases of the junction unmatched. CDR3 amino acids: CSATPLAGGSYEQYF. The CDR3 nucleotides read TGCAGTGCGACTCCCCTAGCGGGGGGTTCCTACGAGCAGTACTTC.

This clonotype was recorded at least ten times. This chain uses TRBV5-4 with TRBJ2-7, with 9 bases fitting TRBD1. The trim removed 0 bases at V and 4 bases at J, leaving 5 bases unmatched. Germline-derived CDR1 and CDR2 are SGHNT and YYREEE (reference sequence). This CDR3 contains 15 residues. The CDR3 DNA sequence: TGTGCCAGCAGCTTGGACCCCGGGACAGGGTACGAGCAGTACTTC. Protein sequence: CASSLDPGTGYEQYF.

This clonotype was observed at least ten times. V and J are TRBV5-1 and TRBJ2-3, with D possibly called TRBD1 or TRBD2 (5 bases each). Germline lookup yields CDR1 SGHRS and CDR2 YFSETQ. The CDR3 contains 14 residues. The V gene lost 4 bases and the J gene lost 5 bases, with 14 bases spanning the gap. The CDR3 loop reads CASSLGTPGDTQYF. The CDR3, as DNA: TGCGCCAGCAGCCTCGGGACCCCGGGAGATACGCAGTATTTT.

In this sample, this clonotype is medium-sized. In DNA form, the CDR3 reads TGTGCCAGCAGCCAAGAAGAGGCTGTGTTGAAGGGGGCAGGCACAGATACGCAGTATTTT. Translated: CASSQEEAVLKGAGTDTQYF. The rearrangement uses TRBV4-2 and TRBJ2-3, with 7 bases identical to TRBD1. Germline loops: CDR1 LGHNA, CDR2 YNFKEQ. This CDR3 contains 20 residues. With 0 bases clipped from V and 1 base from J, the junction kept 16 bases outside the gene matches.

This clonotype was recorded many times. The rearrangement links TRBV20-1 to TRBJ2-7; TRBD1 matches at 7 bases. Trimming cost V 3 bases and J 3 bases; bases outside gene matches: 2. The V gene's germline CDR1 is DFQATT and CDR2 SNEGSKA (reference sequence). The CDR3 extends over 12 amino acids. The CDR3, as DNA: TGCAGTGCTAGTCGACAGGGCTACGAGCAGTACTTC. Its protein product is CSASRQGYEQYF.